This TCR beta chain was documented in a study of glioma-infiltrating T cells after dendritic cell vaccination. On the study more broadly: Glioblastoma patients came from Phase I and II dendritic cell vaccination trials.

This clone was picked up a small number of times. Primers: 60 V beta forward and 13 J beta reverse. The repertoire was sequenced with immunoSEQ multiplex PCR; TCRdb's copy has only in-frame clones and lacks some. This sample has around 100,000 clones, with roughly 76% found just once. V was shortened by 0 bases and J by 2 bases, with 8 bases between the two germline ends. The CDR3 loop spans 16 amino acids. Germline CDR1 reads MGHRA; CDR2 reads YSYEKL. All glioblastoma patients lacked an isocitrate dehydrogenase mutation. Source: blood, taken before dendritic cell vaccination. The chain has TRBV4-1 and TRBJ2-6; TRBD1 is a possible D gene (6 bases). The sequence was collected from a human donor with glioblastoma. The CDR3 spells CASSQDEGAGANVLTF. The CDR3 DNA is TGCGCCAGCAGCCAAGACGAGGGGGCTGGGGCCAACGTCCTGACTTTC.